These 6 T cell receptor beta chains originate from one sample sequenced in a study of blood T cells in healthy people across ages. Combining a sample-barcoded 5' primer with a J-beta primer mix, a second PCR ran for about 7 to 11 cycles. TCRdb independently ran MiXCR on the 5' RACE reads; one entry per CDR3 protein. The top ten clones hold roughly 23% of a sample with 1.5 million to 2 million distinct CDR3 sequences, roughly two fifths of them seen once. The specimen was blood. The receptors were sampled from a human donor in good health.

This clonotype was seen a few times. This chain joins TRBV6-2 or TRBV6-3 and TRBJ2-6; maybe TRBD2 (5 bases). CDR1 is MNHEY, CDR2 SVGEGT, per germline. There are 14 residues in the CDR3. V was cut by 6 bases and J by 5 bases, with 11 bases left in between. The CDR3 coding sequence is TGTGCCAGCAGCGACCCGGGAAGGGCCAACGTCCTGACTTTC. This sequence encodes CASSDPGRANVLTF.

Notes on this clonotype: This may stem from a read error, because a much larger clone lies one nucleotide away. The J gene is TRBJ1-5, the V gene TRBV12-3 or TRBV12-4; the D is unclear. This CDR3 is built from 13 residues. In DNA form, the CDR3 reads TGTGCCAGCAGCTTAGAAGCAAATCAGCCCCAGCATTTT. Translating it yields CASSLEANQPQHF.

This clonotype was detected only a few times. The gene calls are TRBV7-3 and TRBJ1-2; TRBD1 aligns across 9 bases. Germline V gene sequence: CDR1 SGHTA, CDR2 FQGTGA. CDR3 size: 15 residues. J was trimmed by 4 bases and V by 10 bases; bases with no gene match: 13. CDR3 amino acids: CATTPGQGEGYGYTF. The CDR3 DNA sequence: TGTGCCACCACCCCGGGACAGGGTGAGGGCTATGGCTACACCTTC.

The count of this clonotype is one. The V call is TRBV29-1, the J call TRBJ1-1; 7 positions match TRBD1. The CDR3 is made up of 13 amino acids. J was trimmed by 1 base and V by 4 bases; bases with no gene match: 3. The germline gives CDR1 SQVTM, CDR2 ANQGSEA. The chain's CDR3 is CSVVGQWNTEAFF. The CDR3 nucleotides are TGCAGCGTTGTGGGACAGTGGAACACTGAAGCTTTCTTT.

Here the CDR3 reads CASSQKGQANEKLFF. The CDR3 DNA follows: TGTGCCAGCAGCCAAAAGGGACAGGCCAATGAAAAACTGTTTTTT. The rearrangement uses TRBV7-6 and TRBJ1-4; 8 bases fit TRBD1. V shed 5 bases and J 5 bases; nucleotides not matched to a gene: 7. The CDR3 has 15 amino acids. Germline V gene sequence: CDR1 SGHVS, CDR2 FNYEAQ.

A single count supports this clonotype. Given a much more abundant clone one base away, this may be a read error. The rearrangement links TRBV20-1 to TRBJ2-3; D uncertain. Germline V gene sequence: CDR1 DFQATT, CDR2 SNEGSKA (reference sequence). This CDR3 spans 12 amino acids. The chain's CDR3 is CGAPVRTDTQYF. CDR3 DNA: TGCGGTGCCCCGGTGAGGACAGATACGCAGTATTTT.